This is a list of T cell receptor beta chains from one sample in a study of beta chain features in type 1 diabetes. Measured with immunoSEQ multiplex PCR; TCRdb has only the in-frame clones, and not every one. Here the sample spans 810,000 or so clones, 17% being singletons. Source material: naive CD4+ T cells from blood. All receptors derive from a woman under 30 in good health. The CDR3 runs from the conserved cysteine through the conserved F or W. A D gene is named only where the DNA matches it firmly. Only part of the rows carry a size: once, few, many, or a class if the clone is expanded.

j_call d_call clone_size v_call cdr3_nt cdr3_aa
TRBJ2-7 - once TRBV6-1 TGTGCCAGCAGTACAACCCCCTACGAGCAGTACTTC CASSTTPYEQYF
TRBJ2-1 TRBD1 - TRBV7-2 TGTGCCAGCAGCTCAGGGACAGGGGGTAGGAATGAGCAGTTCTTC CASSSGTGGRNEQFF
TRBJ2-1 TRBD1 few TRBV7-9 TGTGCCAGCAGCTTACGACAGGGTCCCTACAATGAGCAGTTCTTC CASSLRQGPYNEQFF
TRBJ2-1 - few TRBV6-6 TGTGCCAGCAGTTCACCGGGATATGAGCAGTTCTTC CASSSPGYEQFF
TRBJ2-7 TRBD2 few TRBV7-2 TGTGCCAGCAGCTTCGAAGCGGGAGTTCCGACTCGCCGCTACGAGCAGTACTTC CASSFEAGVPTRRYEQYF
TRBJ2-2 - - TRBV21-1 TGTGCCAGCACCAAAATTGGACAGGGGACCGGGGAGCTGTTTTTT CASTKIGQGTGELFF
TRBJ2-7 - - TRBV15 TGTGCCACCAGCAAGGACTTTACCTACGAGCAGTACTTC CATSKDFTYEQYF
TRBJ2-1 TRBD1 few TRBV28 TGTGCCACCAGGGGGTCCTACAATGAGCAGTTCTTC CATRGSYNEQFF
TRBJ2-5 - few TRBV28 TGTGCCAGCAGTCCGGGATACCGGGGGCCTAGAGGTCGGGAGACCCAGTACTTC CASSPGYRGPRGRETQYF
TRBJ2-5 TRBD2 - TRBV9 TGTGCCAGCAGCGTGGGCGGGGGGGGCCAAGAGACCCAGTACTTC CASSVGGGGQETQYF
TRBJ2-6 TRBD2 few TRBV7-9 TGTGCCAGCAGCTACAGTCTAGCGGGAGGCTCTGGGGCCAACGTCCTGACTTTC CASSYSLAGGSGANVLTF
TRBJ2-1 - - TRBV19 TGTGCCAGTAGTGCGACGGGTCCCAATGAGCAGTTCTTC CASSATGPNEQFF
TRBJ1-2 - few TRBV13 TGTGCCAGCAGCTTAGGTCCCAACTATGGCTACACCTTC CASSLGPNYGYTF
TRBJ2-2 - - TRBV5-1 TGCGCCAGCAGCTTGGCCTGGTCGATCTTCGGGGAGCTGTTTTTT CASSLAWSIFGELFF
TRBJ2-7 - few TRBV28 TGTGCCAGCAATCAGGGGAGTAGGGCGGGGTACTTC CASNQGSRAGYF
TRBJ2-5 - few TRBV5-1 TGCGCCAGCAGCCCCGGGAGTTACCCGCCGGGGGAGACCCAGTACTTC CASSPGSYPPGETQYF
TRBJ2-7 TRBD2 - TRBV28 TGTGCCAGCAGTTCCCCCCCCGGGACTACCTACGAGCAGTACTTC CASSSPPGTTYEQYF
TRBJ2-7 - few TRBV6-5 TGTGCCAGCAGTTCGCATCACTGGGGTCTCTCCTACGAGCAGTACTTC CASSSHHWGLSYEQYF
TRBJ2-1 TRBD2 few TRBV7-2 TGTGCCAGCACCTGGACTAGCGGGACCAATGAGCAGTTCTTC CASTWTSGTNEQFF
TRBJ2-7 TRBD2 few TRBV4-1 TGCGCCAGCAGCCAACGGCTAGCGGATCTCTACGAGCAGTACTTC CASSQRLADLYEQYF
TRBJ2-1 - few TRBV28 TGTGCCAGCATACGGGGACAATCCTACAATGAGCAGTTCTTC CASIRGQSYNEQFF
TRBJ2-5 - few TRBV7-2 TGTGCCAGCAGCTTAGTTTTCGAAATCTGGGGAGAGACCCAGTACTTC CASSLVFEIWGETQYF
TRBJ1-5 - - TRBV9 TGTGCCAGCAGCCAAGATGGGGGACAAAATCAGCCCCAGCATTTT CASSQDGGQNQPQHF
TRBJ2-5 TRBD2 few TRBV7-2 TGTGCCAGCAGCCTCGACAGCGGGACGAAGACCCAGTACTTC CASSLDSGTKTQYF
TRBJ2-1 - - TRBV7-8 TGTGCCAGCAGCTTAGTGGGCCCTTCCTACAATGAGCAGTTCTTC CASSLVGPSYNEQFF
TRBJ2-7 - few TRBV15 TGTGCCACCAGCAGTATCACCCTGACTAGTTACGAGCAGTACTTC CATSSITLTSYEQYF
TRBJ2-2 - - TRBV6-1 TGTGCCAGCACTGACAGAAACACCGGGGAGCTGTTTTTT CASTDRNTGELFF
TRBJ1-2 - few TRBV18 TGTGCCAGCTCACCGCCCTTGACGTGGCGGTATGGCTACACCTTC CASSPPLTWRYGYTF
TRBJ2-2 - - TRBV4-2 TGTGCCAGCAGCCAAGGAGAGTCGACTCCACTGAACACCGGGGAGCTGTTTTTT CASSQGESTPLNTGELFF
TRBJ2-1 TRBD2 - TRBV13 TGTGCCAGCAGCCCGCGGGGACTAGCGGGAGCGGCGGGGGAGCAGTTCTTC CASSPRGLAGAAGEQFF
TRBJ2-7 - once TRBV5-1 TGCGCCAGCAGCTCCCTGGGGCTAGCCTACGAGCAGTACTTC CASSSLGLAYEQYF
TRBJ2-2 TRBD2 - TRBV19 TGTGCCAGTAGTATACCGGGACTAGCGGGAGGTCCCGGGGAGCTGTTTTTT CASSIPGLAGGPGELFF
TRBJ2-1 TRBD2 once TRBV5-6 TGTGCCAGCAGCATCCGGACTAGCGGGAGGTCGGATGAGCAGTTCTTC CASSIRTSGRSDEQFF
TRBJ2-7 - few TRBV2 TGTGCCAGCAGCGCCGATACAGGGACTTACGTCGAGCAGTACTTC CASSADTGTYVEQYF
TRBJ2-5 - few TRBV9 TGTGCCAGCAGCGTCGGACTCCCAAGGTCGGAGACCCAGTACTTC CASSVGLPRSETQYF
TRBJ2-1 - many TRBV10-3 TGTGCCATCAGTGCTTTCCCCTACAATGAGCAGTTCTTC CAISAFPYNEQFF
TRBJ2-7 TRBD2 few TRBV19 TGTGCCAGTAGACCTACCCCGGGACTAGCGGGAGGCAAATCCTACGAGCAGTACTTC CASRPTPGLAGGKSYEQYF
TRBJ2-3 - - TRBV11-2 TGTGCCAGCAGCTCCCTTATGGGCGCCTCATATACGCAGTATTTT CASSSLMGASYTQYF
TRBJ1-2 - - TRBV6-5 TGTGCCAGCAGGCAGGATTATCATGGCTACACCTTC CASRQDYHGYTF
TRBJ2-2 TRBD2 few TRBV10-3 TGTGCCTCGGGACTAGCGGGAGTTGAGGGGGAGCTGTTTTTT CASGLAGVEGELFF
TRBJ2-2 - - TRBV6-5 TGTGCCAGTAAAATTATCTTCGGGTCTTCCGGGGAGCTGTTTTTT CASKIIFGSSGELFF
TRBJ2-7 TRBD1 few TRBV5-8 TGTGCCAGCAGCTTGGACAGGGGGCTTACGGAGCAGTACTTC CASSLDRGLTEQYF
TRBJ1-1 TRBD1 - TRBV7-3 TGTGCCAGCAGCCCCGGGGACAGAAGGAACACTGAAGCTTTCTTT CASSPGDRRNTEAFF
TRBJ2-3 - few TRBV7-2 TGTGCCAGCAGCTTCCGGGGGCGCCTAGATACGCAGTATTTT CASSFRGRLDTQYF
TRBJ2-7 TRBD2 - TRBV7-2 TGTGCCAGCAGCTTAGCCGCTAGCGGGAGAGGCTCCTACGAGCAGTACTTC CASSLAASGRGSYEQYF
TRBJ2-7 TRBD2 few TRBV10-3 TGTGCCATCAGTGTCCGGGACTACTCCTACGAGCAGTACTTC CAISVRDYSYEQYF
TRBJ2-7 - few TRBV14 TGTGCCAGCAGCCTAAAAGCCGGCGGGAACTACGAGCAGTACTTC CASSLKAGGNYEQYF
TRBJ1-1 - - TRBV28 TGTGCCAGCAGTTGGGGACTTTCCTCTGAAGCTTTCTTT CASSWGLSSEAFF
TRBJ2-7 - - TRBV27 TGTGCCAGCAGTAGGTCGGCTCTCCACCACTACGAGCAGTACTTC CASSRSALHHYEQYF
TRBJ1-5 - - TRBV28 TGTGCCAGCAGTTCCGCTAGTCAGCCCCAGCATTTT CASSSASQPQHF
TRBJ1-5 - - TRBV18 TGTGCCAGCTCACCAGGGGGTAGTCAGCCCCAGCATTTT CASSPGGSQPQHF
TRBJ2-2 - - TRBV5-1 TGCGCCAGCAGCTTGGTGGGGACTACCGGGGAGCTGTTTTTT CASSLVGTTGELFF
TRBJ2-5 - - TRBV9 TGTGCCAGCAGCGCCCGAGGAGGTGGAGAGACCCAGTACTTC CASSARGGGETQYF
TRBJ2-4 TRBD2 few TRBV5-1 TGCGCCAGCAGCTTGGAGCGGACTAGTGCCATCGAGTACTTC CASSLERTSAIEYF
TRBJ2-2 - - TRBV15 TGTGCCACCAGCAGAGCGGAGCACACCGGGGAGCTGTTTTTT CATSRAEHTGELFF
TRBJ1-1 - - TRBV29-1 TGCAGCGTTGGAAGGGGAGGGAACACTGAAGCTTTCTTT CSVGRGGNTEAFF
TRBJ1-2 - - TRBV5-4 TGTGCCAGCAGCCCCCCGACAGGTGGCGGCTACACCTTC CASSPPTGGGYTF
TRBJ2-5 TRBD1 few TRBV5-1 TGCGCCAGCAGCTTGGACGGACAGGGTACACCGTACTTC CASSLDGQGTPYF
TRBJ2-5 - few TRBV6-5 TGTGCCAGCAGTTACAGATTCCAAGAGACCCAGTACTTC CASSYRFQETQYF